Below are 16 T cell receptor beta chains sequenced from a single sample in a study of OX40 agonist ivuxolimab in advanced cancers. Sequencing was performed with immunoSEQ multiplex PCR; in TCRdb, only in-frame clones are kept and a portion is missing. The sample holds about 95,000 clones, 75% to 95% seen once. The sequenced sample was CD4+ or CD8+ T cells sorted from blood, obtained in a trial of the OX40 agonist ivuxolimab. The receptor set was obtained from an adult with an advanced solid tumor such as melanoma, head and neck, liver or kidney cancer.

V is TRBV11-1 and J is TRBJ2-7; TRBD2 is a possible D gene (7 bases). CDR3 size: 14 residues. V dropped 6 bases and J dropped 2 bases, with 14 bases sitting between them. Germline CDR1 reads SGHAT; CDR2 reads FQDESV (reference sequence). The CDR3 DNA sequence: TGTGCCAGCAGGTTTCGGCGGGGGCCCTACGAGCAGTACTTC. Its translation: CASRFRRGPYEQYF.

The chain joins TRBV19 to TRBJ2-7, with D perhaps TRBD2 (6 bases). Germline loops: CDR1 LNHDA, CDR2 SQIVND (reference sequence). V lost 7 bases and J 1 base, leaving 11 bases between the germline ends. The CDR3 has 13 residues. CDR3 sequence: CASKAGRSYEQYF. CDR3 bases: TGTGCCAGTAAGGCAGGGAGGTCCTACGAGCAGTACTTC.

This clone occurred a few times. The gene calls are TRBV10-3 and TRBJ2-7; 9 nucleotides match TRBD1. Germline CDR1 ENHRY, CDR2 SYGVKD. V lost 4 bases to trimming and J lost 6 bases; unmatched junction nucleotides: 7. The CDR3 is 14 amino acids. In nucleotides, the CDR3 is TGTGCCATCAGTGCCGGGACAGGGACTTCCGAGCAGTACTTC. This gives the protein CAISAGTGTSEQYF.

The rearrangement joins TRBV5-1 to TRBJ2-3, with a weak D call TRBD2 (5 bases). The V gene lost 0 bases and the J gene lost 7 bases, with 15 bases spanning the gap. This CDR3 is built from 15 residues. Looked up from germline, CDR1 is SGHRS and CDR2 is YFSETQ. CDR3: CASSLVGVQVNTQYF. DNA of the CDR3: TGCGCCAGCAGCTTGGTCGGGGTTCAGGTGAATACGCAGTATTTT.

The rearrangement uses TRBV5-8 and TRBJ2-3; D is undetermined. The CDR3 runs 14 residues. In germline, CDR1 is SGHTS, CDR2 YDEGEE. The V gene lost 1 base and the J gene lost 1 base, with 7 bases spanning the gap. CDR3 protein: CASSLSQGTDTQYF. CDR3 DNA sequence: TGTGCCAGCAGCTTGTCTCAGGGCACAGATACGCAGTATTTT.

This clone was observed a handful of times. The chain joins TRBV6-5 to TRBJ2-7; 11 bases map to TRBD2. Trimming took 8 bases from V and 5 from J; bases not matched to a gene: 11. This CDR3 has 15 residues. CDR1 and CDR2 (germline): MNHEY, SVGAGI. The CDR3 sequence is CASGLAGGPTDEQYF. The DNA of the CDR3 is TGTGCCAGCGGCTTAGCGGGAGGGCCGACCGACGAGCAGTACTTC.

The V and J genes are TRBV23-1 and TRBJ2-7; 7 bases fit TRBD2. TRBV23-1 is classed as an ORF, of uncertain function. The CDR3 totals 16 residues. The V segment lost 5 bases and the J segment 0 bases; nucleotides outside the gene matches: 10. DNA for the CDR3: TGCGCCAGCAGTGCAATTCGGGAGGCCGGCTCCTACGAGCAGTACTTC. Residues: CASSAIREAGSYEQYF.

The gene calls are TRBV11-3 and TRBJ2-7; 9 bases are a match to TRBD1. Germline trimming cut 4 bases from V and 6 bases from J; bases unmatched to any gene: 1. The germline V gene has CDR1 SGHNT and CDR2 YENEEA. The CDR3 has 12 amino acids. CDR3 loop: CASSSGQGEQYF. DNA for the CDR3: TGTGCCAGCAGCTCGGGACAGGGCGAGCAGTACTTC. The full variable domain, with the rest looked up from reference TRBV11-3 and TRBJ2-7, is EAGVVQSPRYKIIEKKQPVAFWCNPISGHNTLYWYLQNLGQGPELLIRYENEEAVDDSQLPKDRFSAERLKGVDSTLKIQPAELGDSAVYLCASSSGQGEQYFGPGTRLTVT.

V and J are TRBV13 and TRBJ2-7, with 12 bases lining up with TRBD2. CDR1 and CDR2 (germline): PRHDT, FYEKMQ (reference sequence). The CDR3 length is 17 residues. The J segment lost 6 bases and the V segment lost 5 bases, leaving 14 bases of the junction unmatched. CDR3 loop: CASSRGLAGFPRSEQYF. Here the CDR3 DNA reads TGTGCCAGCAGCCGTGGACTAGCGGGATTCCCTCGGTCCGAGCAGTACTTC.

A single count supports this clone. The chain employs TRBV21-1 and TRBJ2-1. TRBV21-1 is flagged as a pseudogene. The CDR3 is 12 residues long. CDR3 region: CASSFRNYEQFF. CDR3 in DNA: TGTGCCAGCAGCTTTAGGAATTATGAGCAGTTCTTC.

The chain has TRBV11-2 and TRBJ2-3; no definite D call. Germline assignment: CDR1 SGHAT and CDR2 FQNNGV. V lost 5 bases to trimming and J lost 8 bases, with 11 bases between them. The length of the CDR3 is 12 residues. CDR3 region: CASSPRPSTQYF. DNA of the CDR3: TGTGCCAGCAGCCCAAGGCCTAGTACGCAGTATTTT.

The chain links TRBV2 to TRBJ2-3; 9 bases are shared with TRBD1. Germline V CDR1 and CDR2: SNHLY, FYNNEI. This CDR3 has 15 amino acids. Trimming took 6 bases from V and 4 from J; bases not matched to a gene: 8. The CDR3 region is CASSGQGTGSDTQYF. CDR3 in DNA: TGTGCCAGCAGCGGTCAGGGGACAGGGTCAGATACGCAGTATTTT. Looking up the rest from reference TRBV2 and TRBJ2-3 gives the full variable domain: EPEVTQTPSHQVTQMGQEVILRCVPISNHLYFYWYRQILGQKVEFLVSFYNNEISEKSEIFDDQFSVERPDGSNFTLKIRSTKLEDSAMYFCASSGQGTGSDTQYFGPGTRLTVL.

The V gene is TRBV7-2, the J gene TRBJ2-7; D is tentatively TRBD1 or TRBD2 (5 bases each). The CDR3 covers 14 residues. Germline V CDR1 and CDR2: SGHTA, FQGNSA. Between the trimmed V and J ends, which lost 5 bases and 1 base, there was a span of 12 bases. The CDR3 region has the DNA TGTGCCAGCAGCCGATGGGACCGATCCTACGAGCAGTACTTC. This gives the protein CASSRWDRSYEQYF.

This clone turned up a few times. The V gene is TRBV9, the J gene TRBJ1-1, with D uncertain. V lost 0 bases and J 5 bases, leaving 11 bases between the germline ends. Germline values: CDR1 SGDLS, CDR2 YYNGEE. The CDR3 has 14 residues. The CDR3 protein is CASSVEAMGTEAFF. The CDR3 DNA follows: TGTGCCAGCAGCGTAGAGGCCATGGGGACTGAAGCTTTCTTT.

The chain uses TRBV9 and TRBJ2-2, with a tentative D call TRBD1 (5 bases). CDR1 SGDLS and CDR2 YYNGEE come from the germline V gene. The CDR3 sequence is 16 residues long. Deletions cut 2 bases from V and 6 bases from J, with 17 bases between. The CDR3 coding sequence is TGTGCCAGCAGCGTGGGGTATGGGGCCTTTGCCGGGGAGCTGTTTTTT. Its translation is CASSVGYGAFAGELFF.

Here the CDR3 reads CASSQDGQGSTDTQYF. CDR3 bases: TGCGCCAGCAGCCAGGACGGACAGGGGAGCACAGATACGCAGTATTTT. V gene TRBV4-1 combines with J gene TRBJ2-3; TRBD1 matches 9 bases. The CDR3 runs to 16 residues. In germline, CDR1 is MGHRA, CDR2 YSYEKL. The V and J ends lost 3 bases and 0 bases, in that order; junction bases with no gene match: 4.